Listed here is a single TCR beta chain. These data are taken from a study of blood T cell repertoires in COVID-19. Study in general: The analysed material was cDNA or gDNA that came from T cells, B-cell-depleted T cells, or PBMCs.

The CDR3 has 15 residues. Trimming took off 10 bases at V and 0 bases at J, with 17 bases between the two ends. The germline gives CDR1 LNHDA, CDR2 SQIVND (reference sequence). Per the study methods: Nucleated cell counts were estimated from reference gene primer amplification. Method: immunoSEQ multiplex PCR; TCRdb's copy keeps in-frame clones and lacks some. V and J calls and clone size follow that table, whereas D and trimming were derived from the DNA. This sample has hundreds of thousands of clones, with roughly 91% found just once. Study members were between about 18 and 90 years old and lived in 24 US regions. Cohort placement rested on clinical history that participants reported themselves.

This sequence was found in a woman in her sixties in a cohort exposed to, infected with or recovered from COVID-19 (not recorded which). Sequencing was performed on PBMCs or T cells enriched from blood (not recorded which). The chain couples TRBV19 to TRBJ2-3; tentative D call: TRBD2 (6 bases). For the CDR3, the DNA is TGTGCCACCACCCCTGGGGACTCGAGCACAGATACGCAGTATTTT. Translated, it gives CATTPGDSSTDTQYF.